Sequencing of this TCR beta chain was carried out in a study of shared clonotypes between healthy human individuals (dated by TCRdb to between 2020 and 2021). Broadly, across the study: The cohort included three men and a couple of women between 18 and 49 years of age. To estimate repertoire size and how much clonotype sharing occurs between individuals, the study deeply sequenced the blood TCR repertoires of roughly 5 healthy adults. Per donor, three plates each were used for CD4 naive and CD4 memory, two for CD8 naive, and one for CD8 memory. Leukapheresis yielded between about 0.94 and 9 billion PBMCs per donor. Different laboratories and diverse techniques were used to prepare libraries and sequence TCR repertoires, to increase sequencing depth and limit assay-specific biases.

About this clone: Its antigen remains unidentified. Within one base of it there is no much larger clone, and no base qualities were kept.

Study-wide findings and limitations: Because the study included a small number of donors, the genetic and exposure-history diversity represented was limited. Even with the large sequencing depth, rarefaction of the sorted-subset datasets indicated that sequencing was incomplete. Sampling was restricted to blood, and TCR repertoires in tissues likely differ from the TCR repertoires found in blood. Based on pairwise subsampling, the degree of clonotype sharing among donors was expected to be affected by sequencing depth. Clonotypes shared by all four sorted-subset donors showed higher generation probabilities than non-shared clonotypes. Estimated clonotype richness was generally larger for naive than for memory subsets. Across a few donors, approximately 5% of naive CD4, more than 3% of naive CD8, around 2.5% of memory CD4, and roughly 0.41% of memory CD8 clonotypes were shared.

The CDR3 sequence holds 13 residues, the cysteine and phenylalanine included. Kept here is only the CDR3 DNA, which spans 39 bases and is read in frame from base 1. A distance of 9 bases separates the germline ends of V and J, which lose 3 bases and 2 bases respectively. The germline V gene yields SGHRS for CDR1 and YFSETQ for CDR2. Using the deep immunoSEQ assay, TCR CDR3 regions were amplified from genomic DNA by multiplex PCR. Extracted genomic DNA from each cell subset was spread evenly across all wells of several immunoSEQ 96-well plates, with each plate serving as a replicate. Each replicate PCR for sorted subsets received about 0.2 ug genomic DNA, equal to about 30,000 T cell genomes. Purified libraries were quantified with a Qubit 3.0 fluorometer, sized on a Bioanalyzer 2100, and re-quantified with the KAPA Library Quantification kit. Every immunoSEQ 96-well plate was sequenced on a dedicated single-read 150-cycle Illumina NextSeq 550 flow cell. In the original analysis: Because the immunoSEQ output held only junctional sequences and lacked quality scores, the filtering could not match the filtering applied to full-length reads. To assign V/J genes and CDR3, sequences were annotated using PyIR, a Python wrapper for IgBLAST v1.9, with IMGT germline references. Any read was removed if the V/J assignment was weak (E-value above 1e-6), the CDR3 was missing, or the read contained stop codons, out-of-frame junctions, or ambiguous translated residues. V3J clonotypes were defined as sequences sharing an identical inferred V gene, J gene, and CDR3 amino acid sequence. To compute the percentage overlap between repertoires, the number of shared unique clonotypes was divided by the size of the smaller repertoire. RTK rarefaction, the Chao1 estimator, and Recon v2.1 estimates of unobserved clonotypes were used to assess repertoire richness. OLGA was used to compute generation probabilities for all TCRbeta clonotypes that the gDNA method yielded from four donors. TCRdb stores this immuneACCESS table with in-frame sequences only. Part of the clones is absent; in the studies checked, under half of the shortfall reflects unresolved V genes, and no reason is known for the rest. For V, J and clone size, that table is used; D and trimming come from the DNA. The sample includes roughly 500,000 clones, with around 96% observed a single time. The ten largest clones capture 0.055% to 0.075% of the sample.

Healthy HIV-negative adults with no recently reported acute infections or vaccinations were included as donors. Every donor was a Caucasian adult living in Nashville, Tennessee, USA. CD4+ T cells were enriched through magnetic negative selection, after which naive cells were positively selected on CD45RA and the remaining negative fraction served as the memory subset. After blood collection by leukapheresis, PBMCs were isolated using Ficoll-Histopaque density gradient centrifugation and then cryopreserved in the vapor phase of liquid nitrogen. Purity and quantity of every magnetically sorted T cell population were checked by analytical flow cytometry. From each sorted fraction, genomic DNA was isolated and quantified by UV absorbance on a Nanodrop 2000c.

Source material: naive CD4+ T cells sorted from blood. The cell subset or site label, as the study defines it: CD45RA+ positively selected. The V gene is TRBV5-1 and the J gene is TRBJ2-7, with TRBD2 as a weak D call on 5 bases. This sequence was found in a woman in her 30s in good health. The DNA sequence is TGCGCCAGCAGCTATACGGGGACCTACGAGCAGTACTTC. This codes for CASSYTGTYEQYF.